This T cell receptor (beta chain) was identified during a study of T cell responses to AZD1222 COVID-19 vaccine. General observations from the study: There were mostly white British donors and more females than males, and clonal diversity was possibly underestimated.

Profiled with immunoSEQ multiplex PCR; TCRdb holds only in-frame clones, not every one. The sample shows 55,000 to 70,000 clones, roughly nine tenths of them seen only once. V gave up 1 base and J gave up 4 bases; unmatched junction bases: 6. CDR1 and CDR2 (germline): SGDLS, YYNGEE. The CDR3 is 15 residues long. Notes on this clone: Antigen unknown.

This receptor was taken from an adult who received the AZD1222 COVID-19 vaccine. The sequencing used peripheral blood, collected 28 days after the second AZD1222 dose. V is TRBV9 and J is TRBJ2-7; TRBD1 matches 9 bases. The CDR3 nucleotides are TGTGCCAGCAGCGTACGAGGGACAGGGTCGTACGAGCAGTACTTC. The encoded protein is CASSVRGTGSYEQYF.